A selection of T cell receptor beta chains follows, all from one sample in a study of beta chain features in type 1 diabetes. TCRdb's table, derived via immunoSEQ multiplex PCR, lists solely in-frame clones and lacks some. The sample carries 350,000 to 400,000 clones, roughly 16% recorded once. Sequencing was carried out using naive CD4+ T cells from blood. The receptor source for this set is a woman aged 18-29 years in good health. Both conserved end residues are part of each CDR3. D genes are given only for firm matches. Size is stated for part of the rows, as once, few or many counts, or as a class when the clone is expanded.

j_gene | abundance | v_gene | d_gene | CDR3nt | CDR3aa
TRBJ2-5 | few | TRBV19 | - | TGTGCCAGTAGAGGACGGGGCCAAGAGACCCAGTACTTC | CASRGRGQETQYF
TRBJ2-1 | - | TRBV30 | - | TGTGCCTGGAGTGTAAACCTAGGGGTTGAGCAGTTCTTC | CAWSVNLGVEQFF
TRBJ2-3 | few | TRBV29-1 | TRBD2 | TGCAGCGTGTCCGGGACTAGTGGGCGCACAGATACGCAGTATTTT | CSVSGTSGRTDTQYF
TRBJ2-5 | few | TRBV28 | TRBD1 | TGTGCCAGCGGAAGGGGGCGAGATGAGACCCAGTACTTC | CASGRGRDETQYF
TRBJ2-7 | - | TRBV10-3 | - | TGTGCCATCCCAAGGCCCTGGCGGCACGAGCAGTACTTC | CAIPRPWRHEQYF
TRBJ2-1 | few | TRBV28 | - | TGTGCCAGCAGTTTATGGACAAGCTCCTACAATGAGCAGTTCTTC | CASSLWTSSYNEQFF
TRBJ1-3 | - | TRBV27 | TRBD1 | TGTGCCAGACGGACAGGAAGGGCTGGAAACACCATATATTTT | CARRTGRAGNTIYF
TRBJ2-1 | - | TRBV29-1 | - | TGCAGCCCCAGGAGGGCCCACAATGAGCAGTTCTTC | CSPRRAHNEQFF
TRBJ2-4 | few | TRBV4-1 | - | TGCGCCAGCAGCCAAGTCGGCGGAGGGAGGGCCAAAAACATTCAGTACTTC | CASSQVGGGRAKNIQYF
TRBJ2-1 | few | TRBV28 | - | TGTGCCAGCAGTGAACGCGGAAGCTCCTACAATGAGCAGTTCTTC | CASSERGSSYNEQFF
TRBJ1-2 | - | TRBV28 | TRBD1 | TGTGCCAGCAGCGACAGGGTGATGTACGGCTACACCTTC | CASSDRVMYGYTF
TRBJ2-7 | - | TRBV18 | TRBD2 | TGTGCCAGCTCTAAACCTGAGCGGGAGTACGAGCAGTACTTC | CASSKPEREYEQYF
TRBJ2-7 | - | TRBV7-9 | TRBD1 | TGTGCCAGCAGCCCACCGGGACAGGGTTATCACGAGCAGTACTTC | CASSPPGQGYHEQYF
TRBJ2-3 | few | TRBV25-1 | - | TGTGCCAGCAGTGAACAGAGCACAGATACGCAGTATTTT | CASSEQSTDTQYF
TRBJ1-5 | - | TRBV28 | - | TGTGCCAGCAGTTCCCCGCTGGGAGGGGCCAATCAGCCCCAGCATTTT | CASSSPLGGANQPQHF
TRBJ2-7 | few | TRBV5-1 | - | TGCGCCAGCAGCTTGGCAGGGATGACCTACGAGCAGTACTTC | CASSLAGMTYEQYF
TRBJ2-5 | few | TRBV29-1 | - | TGCAGCTCCCAAGATACCGGGACTCAAGAGACCCAGTACTTC | CSSQDTGTQETQYF
TRBJ1-2 | few | TRBV28 | - | TGTGCCAGCAGTTTCCAGAACAGCAAATATGGCTACACCTTC | CASSFQNSKYGYTF
TRBJ2-1 | - | TRBV28 | - | TGTGCCAGCAGGAAACCAATCGGGGGATCAAACAATGAGCAGTTCTTC | CASRKPIGGSNNEQFF
TRBJ2-3 | few | TRBV5-1 | TRBD2 | TGCGCCAGCAGAGATGGACTAGCGGTCGGCACAGATACGCAGTATTTT | CASRDGLAVGTDTQYF
TRBJ1-2 | few | TRBV7-2 | - | TGTGCCAGCAGCTATCCCGGGGAGAGGGAGGGCTACACCTTC | CASSYPGEREGYTF
TRBJ2-7 | few | TRBV28 | - | TGTGCCAGCAGTCCCAACAGGGACGAGCAGTACTTC | CASSPNRDEQYF
TRBJ2-7 | few | TRBV29-1 | TRBD2 | TGCAGCGTGGGGACTAGCGGGGTCTACGAGCAGTACTTC | CSVGTSGVYEQYF
TRBJ2-3 | few | TRBV5-4 | TRBD2 | TGTGCCAGCAGCTTAATACTAGCGGGAGGGCCTGGTACGCAGTATTTT | CASSLILAGGPGTQYF
TRBJ1-5 | - | TRBV28 | - | TGTGCCAGCAGTTTCATGCAGGCCCCATGGTCGCCCCAGCATTTT | CASSFMQAPWSPQHF
TRBJ2-1 | few | TRBV4-1 | - | TGCGCCAGCAGCCAAGGGACTTACAGAAGCTCCTACAATGAGCAGTTCTTC | CASSQGTYRSSYNEQFF
TRBJ2-7 | - | TRBV6-5 | - | TGTGCCAGCAGTCGCCCGGCTAGCGCCGACTACGAGCAGTACTTC | CASSRPASADYEQYF
TRBJ2-1 | - | TRBV11-3 | - | TGTGCCAGCAGCTTAGATCGTAGCGCCCCTCAGTTCTTC | CASSLDRSAPQFF
TRBJ2-7 | - | TRBV9 | TRBD2 | TGTGCCAGCAGCCGGGGGACTAGCGGGAAGTACGAGCAGTACTTC | CASSRGTSGKYEQYF
TRBJ2-1 | few | TRBV7-9 | TRBD2 | TGTGCCAGCGGTAGCGGGTTAACTTCCATGGACAATGAGCAGTTCTTC | CASGSGLTSMDNEQFF
TRBJ2-5 | - | TRBV29-1 | - | TGCAGCGTTGATTCGACAGTGGGCAACCAAGAGACCCAGTACTTC | CSVDSTVGNQETQYF
TRBJ1-1 | - | TRBV30 | - | TGTGCCTGGTTAAGGGGATGGACAGTGAGGAACACTGAAGCTTTCTTT | CAWLRGWTVRNTEAFF
TRBJ1-2 | few | TRBV2 | - | TGTGCCAGCAGTTCCGACTCGGGCTACACCTTC | CASSSDSGYTF
TRBJ1-1 | - | TRBV7-3 | - | TGTGCCAGCAGCTTATCCGGGGGCACTGAAGCTTTCTTT | CASSLSGGTEAFF
TRBJ2-2 | few | TRBV7-2 | - | TGTGCCAGCAGCTTATTAACGGGTCTAGCGTCGAACACCGGGGAGCTGTTTTTT | CASSLLTGLASNTGELFF
TRBJ2-4 | few | TRBV7-2 | - | TGTGCCAGCAGCTCCGGACTCACAGTATACTTC | CASSSGLTVYF
TRBJ2-5 | - | TRBV5-1 | TRBD2 | TGCGCCAGCAGCGTCGGGGGGGAGACCCAGTACTTC | CASSVGGETQYF
TRBJ2-1 | few | TRBV7-2 | TRBD2 | TGTGCCAGCTCCAGGCCTAGCGGGAGCAATGAGCAGTTCTTC | CASSRPSGSNEQFF
TRBJ1-3 | few | TRBV11-2 | - | TGTGCCAGCAGTTATAGCCCCGGAGGGACTGGAAACACCATATATTTT | CASSYSPGGTGNTIYF
TRBJ1-5 | - | TRBV19 | - | TGTGCCAGTAAGAACAGGGAGAATCAGCCCCAGCATTTT | CASKNRENQPQHF
TRBJ2-1 | - | TRBV9 | TRBD2 | TGTGCCAGCAGCGTAGTGGGTCAGCCCGGGAGGAAAAGCTCCTACAATGAGCAGTTCTTC | CASSVVGQPGRKSSYNEQFF
TRBJ2-1 | - | TRBV19 | TRBD2 | TGTGCCAGTAGTACAAGCGGGAACAATTACAATGAGCAGTTCTTC | CASSTSGNNYNEQFF
TRBJ2-5 | - | TRBV9 | - | TGTGCCAGCAGCGTAGTCACAGGGGAGACCCAGTACTTC | CASSVVTGETQYF
TRBJ2-5 | few | TRBV5-1 | TRBD1 | TGCGCCAGCAGCTGGGGACAGGGGTACCAAGAGACCCAGTACTTC | CASSWGQGYQETQYF
TRBJ2-2 | - | TRBV6-5 | TRBD2 | TGTGCCAGCAACGGGAGGGGGACCGGGGAGCTGTTTTTT | CASNGRGTGELFF
TRBJ2-1 | - | TRBV19 | TRBD2 | TGTGCCAGTAGTACCGACGGGCTAGCGGGAGCGAATGAGCAGTTCTTC | CASSTDGLAGANEQFF
TRBJ1-5 | few | TRBV7-2 | - | TGTGCCAGCAGCTTAGCGGCCAGGGTGAATCAGCCCCAGCATTTT | CASSLAARVNQPQHF